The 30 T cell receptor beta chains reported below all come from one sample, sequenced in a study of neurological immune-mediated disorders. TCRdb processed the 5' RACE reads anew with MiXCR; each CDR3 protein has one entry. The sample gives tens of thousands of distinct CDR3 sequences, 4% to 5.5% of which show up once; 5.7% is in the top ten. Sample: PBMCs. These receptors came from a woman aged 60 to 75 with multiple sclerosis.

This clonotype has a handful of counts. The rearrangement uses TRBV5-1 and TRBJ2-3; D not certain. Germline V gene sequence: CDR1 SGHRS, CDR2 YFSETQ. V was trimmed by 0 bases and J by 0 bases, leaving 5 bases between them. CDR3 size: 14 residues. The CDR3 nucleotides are TGCGCCAGCAGCTTGGTAGACAGCACAGATACGCAGTATTTT. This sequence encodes CASSLVDSTDTQYF.

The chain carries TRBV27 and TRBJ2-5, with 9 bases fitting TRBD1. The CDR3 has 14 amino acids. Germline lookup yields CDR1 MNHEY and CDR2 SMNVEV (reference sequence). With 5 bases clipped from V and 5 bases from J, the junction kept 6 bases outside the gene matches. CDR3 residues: CASSPWTGVETQYF. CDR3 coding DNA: TGTGCCAGCAGTCCCTGGACAGGGGTTGAGACCCAGTACTTC.

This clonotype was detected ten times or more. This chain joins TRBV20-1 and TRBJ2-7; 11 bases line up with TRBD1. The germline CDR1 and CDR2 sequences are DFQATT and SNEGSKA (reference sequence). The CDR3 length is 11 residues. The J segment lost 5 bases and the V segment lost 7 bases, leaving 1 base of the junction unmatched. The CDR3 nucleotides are TGCAGTGGGGACAGGGGGGACGAGCAGTACTTC. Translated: CSGDRGDEQYF.

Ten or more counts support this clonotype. CDR3 sequence (DNA): TGCAGCGTTCGGCTAGGCCCCGAAGAGACCCAGTACTTC. This sequence encodes CSVRLGPEETQYF. The chain is built from TRBV29-1 and TRBJ2-5; D is undetermined. The CDR3 has 13 amino acids. CDR1 is SQVTM and CDR2 is ANQGSEA in the germline V gene. V lost 5 bases and J 3 bases, leaving 13 bases between the germline ends. The variable domain in full, completed from reference TRBV29-1 and TRBJ2-5, reads SAVISQKPSRDICQRGTSLTIQCQVDSQVTMMFWYRQQPGQSLTLIATANQGSEATYESGFVIDKFPISRPNLTFSTLTVSNMSPEDSSIYLCSVRLGPEETQYFGPGTRLLVL.

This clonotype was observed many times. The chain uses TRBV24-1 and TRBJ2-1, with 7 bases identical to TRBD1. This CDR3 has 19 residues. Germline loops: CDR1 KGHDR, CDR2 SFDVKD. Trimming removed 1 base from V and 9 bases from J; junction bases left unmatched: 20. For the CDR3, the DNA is TGTGCCACCAGTGATTTCCCTCGGGACAGAGTACATGAGATAGGTGAGCAGTTCTTC. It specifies CATSDFPRDRVHEIGEQFF.

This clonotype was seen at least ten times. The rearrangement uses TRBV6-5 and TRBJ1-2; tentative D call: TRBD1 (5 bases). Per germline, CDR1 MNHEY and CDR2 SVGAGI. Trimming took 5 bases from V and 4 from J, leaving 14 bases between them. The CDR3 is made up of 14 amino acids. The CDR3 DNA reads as TGTGCCAGCAGTCCATTGAACAGGATCTATGGCTACACCTTC. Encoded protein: CASSPLNRIYGYTF.

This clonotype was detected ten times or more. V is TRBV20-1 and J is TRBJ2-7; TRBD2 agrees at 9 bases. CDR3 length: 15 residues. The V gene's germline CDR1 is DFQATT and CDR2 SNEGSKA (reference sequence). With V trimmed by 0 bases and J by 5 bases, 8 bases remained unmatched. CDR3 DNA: TGCAGTGCTAGAGATGGGGCGGGAGGGCCTCACGAGCAGTACGTC. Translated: CSARDGAGGPHEQYV.

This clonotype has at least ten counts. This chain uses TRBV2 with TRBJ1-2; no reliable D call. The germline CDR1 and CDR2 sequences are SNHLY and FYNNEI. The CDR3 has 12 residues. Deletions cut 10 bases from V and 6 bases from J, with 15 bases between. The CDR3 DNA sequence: TGTGCCACCGACTATGGGGATAATGGCTACACCTTC. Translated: CATDYGDNGYTF.

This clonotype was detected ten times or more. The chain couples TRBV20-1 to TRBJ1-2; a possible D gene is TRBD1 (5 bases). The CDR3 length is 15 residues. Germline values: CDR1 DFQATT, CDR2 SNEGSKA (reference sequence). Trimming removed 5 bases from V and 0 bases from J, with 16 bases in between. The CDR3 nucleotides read TGCAGTGCTGCCTCCTGGGGGATTCCTAACTATGGCTACACCTTC. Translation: CSAASWGIPNYGYTF.

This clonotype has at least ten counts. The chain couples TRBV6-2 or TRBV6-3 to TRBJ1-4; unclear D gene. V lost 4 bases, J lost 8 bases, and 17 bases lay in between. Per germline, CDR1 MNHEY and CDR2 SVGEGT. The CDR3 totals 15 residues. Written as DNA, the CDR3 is TGTGCCAGCAGTTCCCCGAGAGACGTGCTGGAAAAACTGTTTTTT. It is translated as CASSSPRDVLEKLFF.

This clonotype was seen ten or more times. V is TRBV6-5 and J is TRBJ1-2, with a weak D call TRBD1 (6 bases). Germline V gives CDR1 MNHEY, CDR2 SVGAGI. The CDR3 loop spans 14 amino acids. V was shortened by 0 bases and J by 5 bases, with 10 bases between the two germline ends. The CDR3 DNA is TGTGCCAGCAGTTACTCGGTGAGGGGGTATGGCTACACCTTC. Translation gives CASSYSVRGYGYTF.

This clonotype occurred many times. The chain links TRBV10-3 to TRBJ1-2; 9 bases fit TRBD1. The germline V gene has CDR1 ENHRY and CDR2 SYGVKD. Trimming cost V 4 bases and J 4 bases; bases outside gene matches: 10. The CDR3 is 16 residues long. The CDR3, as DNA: TGTGCCATCAGTGCAAACCGGGACAGGGTCACCTATGGCTACACCTTC. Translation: CAISANRDRVTYGYTF.

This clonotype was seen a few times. CDR3 DNA: TGCAGTGCTAGTAAAGGTTGCAGCGCCCAAGAGACCCAGTACTTC. This gives the protein CSASKGCSAQETQYF. The chain couples TRBV20-1 to TRBJ2-5, with D hard to call. Trimming shortened V by 3 bases and J by 1 base, and 15 bases separated the two germline ends. Germline loops: CDR1 DFQATT, CDR2 SNEGSKA (reference sequence). The CDR3 runs 15 residues.

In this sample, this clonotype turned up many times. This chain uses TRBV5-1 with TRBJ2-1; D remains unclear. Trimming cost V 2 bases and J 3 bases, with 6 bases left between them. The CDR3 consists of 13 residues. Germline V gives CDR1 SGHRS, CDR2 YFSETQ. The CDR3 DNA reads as TGCGCCAGCAGCTTCGGGCTCTACAATGAGCAGTTCTTC. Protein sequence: CASSFGLYNEQFF. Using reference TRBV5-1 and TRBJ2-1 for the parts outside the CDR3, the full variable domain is KAGVTQTPRYLIKTRGQQVTLSCSPISGHRSVSWYQQTPGQGLQFLFEYFSETQRNKGNFPGRFSGRQFSNSRSEMNVSTLELGDSALYLCASSFGLYNEQFFGPGTRLTVL.

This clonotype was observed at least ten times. CDR3 DNA sequence: TGCAGCGTTGTTTTACTAGCGGGGTACGAGCAGTACTTC. Translating gives CSVVLLAGYEQYF. The chain couples TRBV29-1 to TRBJ2-7; 10 bases match TRBD2. Per the germline V gene, CDR1 is SQVTM and CDR2 is ANQGSEA. V lost 4 bases, J lost 4 bases, and 4 bases stayed unmatched. CDR3 length: 13 amino acids.

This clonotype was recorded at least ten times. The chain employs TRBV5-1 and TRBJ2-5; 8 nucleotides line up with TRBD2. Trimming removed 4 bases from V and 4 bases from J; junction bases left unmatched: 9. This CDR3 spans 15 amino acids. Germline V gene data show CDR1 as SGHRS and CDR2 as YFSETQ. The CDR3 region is CASSRPGLEGETQYF. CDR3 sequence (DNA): TGCGCCAGCAGCAGGCCGGGACTAGAGGGAGAGACCCAGTACTTC.

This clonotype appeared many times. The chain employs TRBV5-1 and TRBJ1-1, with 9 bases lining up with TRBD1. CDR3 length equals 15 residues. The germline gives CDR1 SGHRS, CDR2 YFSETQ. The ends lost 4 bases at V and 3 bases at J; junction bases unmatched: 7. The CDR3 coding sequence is TGCGCCAGCAGCACCTCACAGGGGGCGGACACTGAAGCTTTCTTT. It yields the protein CASSTSQGADTEAFF.

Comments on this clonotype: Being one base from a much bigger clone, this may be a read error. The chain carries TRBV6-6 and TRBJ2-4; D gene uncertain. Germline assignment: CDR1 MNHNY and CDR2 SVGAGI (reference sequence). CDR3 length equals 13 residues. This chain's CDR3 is CVSSFGLGRIQYF. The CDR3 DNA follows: TGTGTCAGCAGTTTCGGCCTCGGACGGATCCAGTACTTC.

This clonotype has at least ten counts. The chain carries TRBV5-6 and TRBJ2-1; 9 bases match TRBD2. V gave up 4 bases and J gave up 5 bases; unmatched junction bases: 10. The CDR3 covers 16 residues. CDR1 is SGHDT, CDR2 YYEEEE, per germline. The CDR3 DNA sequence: TGTGCCAGCAGCCCGAACCTAGCGGGACTCCACAATGAGCAGTTCTTC. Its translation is CASSPNLAGLHNEQFF.

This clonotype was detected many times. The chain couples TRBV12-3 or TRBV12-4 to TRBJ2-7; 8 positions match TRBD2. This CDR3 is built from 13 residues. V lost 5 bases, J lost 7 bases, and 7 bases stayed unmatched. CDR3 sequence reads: CASSLSGSGEQYV. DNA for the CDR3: TGTGCCAGCAGTCTAAGCGGGAGTGGAGAGCAGTACGTC.

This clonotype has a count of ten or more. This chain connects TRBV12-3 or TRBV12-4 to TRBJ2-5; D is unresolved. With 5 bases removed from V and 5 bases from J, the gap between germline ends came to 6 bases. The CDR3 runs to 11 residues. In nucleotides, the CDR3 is TGTGCCAGCAGTCAGTTCGAGACCCAGTACTTC. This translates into CASSQFETQYF.

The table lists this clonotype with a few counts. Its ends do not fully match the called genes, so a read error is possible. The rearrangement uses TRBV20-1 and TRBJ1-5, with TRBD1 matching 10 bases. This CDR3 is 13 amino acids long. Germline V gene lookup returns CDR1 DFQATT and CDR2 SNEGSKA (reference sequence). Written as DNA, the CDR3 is TGCAGTGCTACGACAGGGGGCGGTCAGCCCCAGAATTTT. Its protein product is CSATTGGGQPQNF.

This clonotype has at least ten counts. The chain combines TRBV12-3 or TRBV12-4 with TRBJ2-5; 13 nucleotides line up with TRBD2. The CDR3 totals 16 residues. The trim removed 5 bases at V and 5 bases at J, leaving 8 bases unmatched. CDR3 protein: CASSPGLAGDRETQYF. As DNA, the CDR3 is TGTGCCAGCAGTCCTGGACTAGCGGGAGACCGCGAGACCCAGTACTTC.

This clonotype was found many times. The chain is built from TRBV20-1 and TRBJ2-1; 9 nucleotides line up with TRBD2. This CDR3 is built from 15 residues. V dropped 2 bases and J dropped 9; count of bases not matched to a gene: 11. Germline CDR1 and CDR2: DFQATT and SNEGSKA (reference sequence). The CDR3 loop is CSARLRLAGSVEQFF. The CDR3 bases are TGCAGTGCTAGACTTCGGCTAGCGGGGTCGGTTGAGCAGTTCTTC.

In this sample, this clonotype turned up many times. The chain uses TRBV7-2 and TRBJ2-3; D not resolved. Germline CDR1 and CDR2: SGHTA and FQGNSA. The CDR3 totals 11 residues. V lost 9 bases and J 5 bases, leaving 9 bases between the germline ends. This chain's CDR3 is CARAVGDTQYF. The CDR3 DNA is TGTGCCAGAGCAGTGGGAGATACGCAGTATTTT. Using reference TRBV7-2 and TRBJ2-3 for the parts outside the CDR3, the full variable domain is GAGVSQSPSNKVTEKGKDVELRCDPISGHTALYWYRQSLGQGLEFLIYFQGNSAPDKSGLPSDRFSAERTGGSVSTLTIQRTQQEDSAVYLCARAVGDTQYFGPGTRLTVL.

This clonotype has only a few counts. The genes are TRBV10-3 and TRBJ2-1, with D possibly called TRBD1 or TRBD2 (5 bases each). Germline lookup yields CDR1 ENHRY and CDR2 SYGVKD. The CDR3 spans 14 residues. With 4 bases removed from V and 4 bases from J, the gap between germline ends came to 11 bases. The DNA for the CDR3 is TGTGCCATCAGTGCCGGGGCCCCGTACAATGAGCAGTTCTTC. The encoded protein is CAISAGAPYNEQFF.

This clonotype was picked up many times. This chain's CDR3 is CASRPNRDSTNEQFF. DNA for the CDR3: TGTGCCAGCAGACCTAACCGGGACAGCACTAATGAGCAGTTCTTC. The chain has TRBV6-1 and TRBJ2-1, with 7 bases fitting TRBD1. J gave up 7 bases and V 6 bases, and 12 bases lay outside the gene matches. Germline values: CDR1 MNHNS, CDR2 SASEGT. The CDR3 loop spans 15 amino acids.

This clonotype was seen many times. CDR3 DNA: TGTGCCAGCAGCTTAACCCGGGAAGGTGAGCAGTTCTTC. Protein product: CASSLTREGEQFF. The rearrangement links TRBV7-2 to TRBJ2-1; TRBD2 might be the D (5 bases). Germline lookup yields CDR1 SGHTA and CDR2 FQGNSA. Between the trimmed V and J ends, which lost 2 bases and 9 bases, there was a span of 11 bases. This CDR3 comprises 13 residues.

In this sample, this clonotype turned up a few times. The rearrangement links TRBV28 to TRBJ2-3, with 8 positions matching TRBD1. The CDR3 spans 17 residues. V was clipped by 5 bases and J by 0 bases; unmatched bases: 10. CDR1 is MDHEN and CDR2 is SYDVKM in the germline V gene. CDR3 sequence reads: CASSPPSRGHSTDTQYF. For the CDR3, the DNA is TGTGCCAGCAGTCCCCCGAGCAGGGGGCATAGCACAGATACGCAGTATTTT.

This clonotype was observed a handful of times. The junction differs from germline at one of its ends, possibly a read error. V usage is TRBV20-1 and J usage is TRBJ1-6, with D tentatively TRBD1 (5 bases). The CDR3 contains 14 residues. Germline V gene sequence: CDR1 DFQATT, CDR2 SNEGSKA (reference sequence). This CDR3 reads CSARQGLVISPLHF. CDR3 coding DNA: TGCAGTGCTAGACAGGGACTTGTGATTTCACCCCTACACTTT.